The next 6 T cell receptor beta chains were all read from a single sample in a study of cytomegalovirus exposure and HLA in healthy donors. Amplification used 60 Vbeta primers and 13 Jbeta primers. Assay: immunoSEQ multiplex PCR; the TCRdb copy retains only in-frame clones and omits some. The data hold around 150,000 clones, with around 68% observed a single time. The specimen was PBMCs. These receptors were collected from a middle-aged man in good health and CMV-seronegative.

The chain's CDR3 is CASSSPSGASYEQYF. The CDR3 DNA reads TGTGCCAGCAGTTCCCCTAGCGGGGCCTCCTACGAGCAGTACTTC. The chain employs TRBV6-5 and TRBJ2-7; 9 bases line up with TRBD2. CDR3 length equals 15 residues. V shed 4 bases, J shed 0 bases, and the junction held 4 bases outside the gene matches. Germline CDR1 reads MNHEY; CDR2 reads SVGAGI.

The CDR3 loop reads CASSAGTSGSYEQYF. CDR3 DNA: TGTGCCAGCAGTGCCGGGACTAGCGGCTCCTACGAGCAGTACTTC. The rearrangement uses TRBV27 and TRBJ2-5; the match to TRBD2 covers 11 bases. Gene TRBJ2-7 matches the end of the DNA better, so the J call may be wrong. Germline V gene lookup returns CDR1 MNHEY and CDR2 SMNVEV (reference sequence). The CDR3 totals 15 residues.

This clone appeared a few times. This chain connects TRBV5-4 to TRBJ1-1, with D perhaps matching TRBD1 (6 bases). V lost 0 bases and J 4 bases, leaving 16 bases between the germline ends. The CDR3 length is 16 residues. Germline CDR1 and CDR2: SGHNT and YYREEE (reference sequence). The CDR3 is CASSLVAGGRATEAFF. Here the CDR3 DNA reads TGTGCCAGCAGCTTGGTGGCGGGGGGGCGGGCCACTGAAGCTTTCTTT.

This clone was found a few times. The chain combines TRBV2 with TRBJ1-1, with 7 positions matching TRBD1. After removal of 7 bases from V and 3 bases from J, the junction contained 8 bases not matched to a gene. The CDR3 spans 14 residues. CDR1 is SNHLY and CDR2 is FYNNEI in the germline V gene. The chain's CDR3 is CASTARQGDTEAFF. The CDR3 DNA follows: TGTGCCAGCACCGCAAGACAGGGTGACACTGAAGCTTTCTTT.

This clone turned up a few times. Other DNA variants within this sample encode the same CDR3. The J gene is TRBJ1-2, the V gene TRBV5-4; no reliable D call. Trimming stripped 4 bases from V and 0 bases from J, with 7 bases between. CDR3 length: 13 residues. Germline assignment: CDR1 SGHNT and CDR2 YYREEE (reference sequence). This chain's CDR3 is CASSLDSNYGYTF. The CDR3 coding sequence is TGTGCCAGCAGCCTCGACTCTAACTATGGCTACACCTTC. Filled out from reference TRBV5-4 and TRBJ1-2, the complete variable domain reads ETGVTQSPTHLIKTRGQQVTLRCSSQSGHNTVSWYQQALGQGPQFIFQYYREEENGRGNFPPRFSGLQFPNYSSELNVNALELDDSALYLCASSLDSNYGYTFGSGTRLTVV.

The chain has TRBV6-5 and TRBJ1-2, with D possibly being TRBD1 (6 bases). Germline CDR1 is MNHEY and CDR2 is SVGAGI. The V gene lost 6 bases and the J gene lost 2 bases, with 10 bases spanning the gap. The length of the CDR3 is 13 residues. CDR3 loop: CASRSTGNYGYTF. The DNA for the CDR3 is TGTGCCAGCAGGTCCACAGGGAACTATGGCTACACCTTC.